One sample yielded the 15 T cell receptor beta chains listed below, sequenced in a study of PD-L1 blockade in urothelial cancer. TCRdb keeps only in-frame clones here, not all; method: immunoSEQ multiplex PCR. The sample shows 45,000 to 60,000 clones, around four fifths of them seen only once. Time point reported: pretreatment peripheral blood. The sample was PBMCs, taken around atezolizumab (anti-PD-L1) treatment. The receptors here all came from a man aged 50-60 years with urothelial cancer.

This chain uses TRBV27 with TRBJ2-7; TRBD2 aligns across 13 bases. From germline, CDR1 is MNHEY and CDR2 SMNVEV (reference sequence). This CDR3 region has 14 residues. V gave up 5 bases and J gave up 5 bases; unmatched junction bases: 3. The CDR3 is CASSGGLAGDEQYF. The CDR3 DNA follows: TGTGCCAGCAGTGGAGGACTAGCGGGAGACGAGCAGTACTTC.

The CDR3 DNA reads TGTGCCAGCAGTGAGACTCGGACACTCGATTTTGCGCAGTATTTT. As protein: CASSETRTLDFAQYF. The chain recombines TRBV2 with TRBJ2-3; D possibly corresponds to TRBD1 (5 bases). Between the trimmed V and J ends, which lost 3 bases and 10 bases, there was a span of 20 bases. The CDR3 sequence is 15 residues long. Germline values: CDR1 SNHLY, CDR2 FYNNEI. The full variable domain, its missing parts supplied by reference TRBV2 and TRBJ2-3, is EPEVTQTPSHQVTQMGQEVILRCVPISNHLYFYWYRQILGQKVEFLVSFYNNEISEKSEIFDDQFSVERPDGSNFTLKIRSTKLEDSAMYFCASSETRTLDFAQYFGPGTRLTVL.

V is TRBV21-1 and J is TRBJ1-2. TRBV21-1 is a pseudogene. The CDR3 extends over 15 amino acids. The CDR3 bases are TGTGCCAGCAGAATCGCCGGCGGGTCGTCGGGTGGCTACACCTTC. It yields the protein CASRIAGGSSGGYTF.

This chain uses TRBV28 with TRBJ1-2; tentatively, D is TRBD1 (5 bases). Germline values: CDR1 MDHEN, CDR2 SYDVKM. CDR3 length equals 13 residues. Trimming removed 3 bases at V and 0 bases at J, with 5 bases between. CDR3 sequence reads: CASSLTANYGYTF. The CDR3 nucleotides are TGTGCCAGCAGTTTGACAGCTAACTATGGCTACACCTTC.

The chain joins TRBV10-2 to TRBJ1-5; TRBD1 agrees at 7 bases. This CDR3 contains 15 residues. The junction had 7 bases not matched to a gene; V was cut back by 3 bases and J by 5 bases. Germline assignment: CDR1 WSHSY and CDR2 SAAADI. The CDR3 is CASSDHEGADQPQHF. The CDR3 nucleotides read TGCGCCAGCAGTGATCACGAGGGGGCCGATCAGCCCCAGCATTTT.

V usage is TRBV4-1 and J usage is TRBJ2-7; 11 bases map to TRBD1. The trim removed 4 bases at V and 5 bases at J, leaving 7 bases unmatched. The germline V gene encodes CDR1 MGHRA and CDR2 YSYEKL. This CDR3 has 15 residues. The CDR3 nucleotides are TGCGCCAGCAGCCCCCAGGGGACAGGGGGGGACGAGCAGTACTTC. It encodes CASSPQGTGGDEQYF.

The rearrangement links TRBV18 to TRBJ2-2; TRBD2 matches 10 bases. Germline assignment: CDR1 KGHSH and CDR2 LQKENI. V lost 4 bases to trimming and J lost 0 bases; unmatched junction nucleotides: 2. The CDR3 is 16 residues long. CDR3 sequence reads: CASSLLAGANTGELFF. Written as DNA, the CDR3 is TGTGCCAGCTCACTTCTAGCGGGAGCGAACACCGGGGAGCTGTTTTTT.

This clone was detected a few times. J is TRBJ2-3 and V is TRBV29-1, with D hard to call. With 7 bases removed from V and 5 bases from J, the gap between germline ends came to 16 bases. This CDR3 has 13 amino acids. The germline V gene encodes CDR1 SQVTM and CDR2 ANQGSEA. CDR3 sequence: CSAERSPGDTQYF. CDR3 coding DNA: TGCAGCGCCGAGAGGAGCCCTGGAGATACGCAGTATTTT.

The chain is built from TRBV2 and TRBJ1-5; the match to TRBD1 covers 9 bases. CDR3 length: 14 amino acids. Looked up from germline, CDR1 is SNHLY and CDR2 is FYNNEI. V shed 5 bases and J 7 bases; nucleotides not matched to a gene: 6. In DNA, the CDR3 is TGTGCCAGCAGTTATACAGGGGGCGAACAGCCCCAGCATTTT. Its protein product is CASSYTGGEQPQHF.

The CDR3 DNA reads TGCGCCAGCAGCGGACAGGGGAACACTGAAGCTTTCTTT. It specifies CASSGQGNTEAFF. The J gene is TRBJ1-1, the V gene TRBV5-1; 8 nucleotides align to TRBD1. The germline gives CDR1 SGHRS, CDR2 YFSETQ. Trimming removed 4 bases from V and 1 base from J; junction bases left unmatched: 0. The CDR3 totals 13 residues.

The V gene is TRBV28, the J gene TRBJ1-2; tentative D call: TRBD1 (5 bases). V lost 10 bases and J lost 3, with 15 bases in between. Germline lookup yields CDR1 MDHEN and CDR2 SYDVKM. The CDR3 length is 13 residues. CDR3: CANSPGFDYGYTF. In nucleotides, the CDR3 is TGTGCCAACTCCCCAGGGTTTGACTATGGCTACACCTTC.

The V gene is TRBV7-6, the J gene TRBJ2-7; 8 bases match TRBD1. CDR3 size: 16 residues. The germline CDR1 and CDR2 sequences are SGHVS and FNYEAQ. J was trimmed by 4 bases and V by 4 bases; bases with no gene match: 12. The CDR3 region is CASSSTFRTGPYEQYF. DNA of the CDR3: TGTGCCAGCAGCTCGACCTTTAGGACAGGGCCTTACGAGCAGTACTTC.

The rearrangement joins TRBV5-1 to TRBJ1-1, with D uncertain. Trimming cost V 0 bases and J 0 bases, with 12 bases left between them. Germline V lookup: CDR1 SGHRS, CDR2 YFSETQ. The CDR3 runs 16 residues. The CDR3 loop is CASSLGAGGLNTEAFF. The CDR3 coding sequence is TGCGCCAGCAGCTTGGGGGCAGGAGGTTTGAACACTGAAGCTTTCTTT.

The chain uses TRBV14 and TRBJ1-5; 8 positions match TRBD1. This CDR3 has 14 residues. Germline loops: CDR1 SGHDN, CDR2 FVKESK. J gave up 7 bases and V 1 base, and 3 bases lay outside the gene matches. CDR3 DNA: TGTGCCAGCAGCCAAGGGACAGGGAAACAGCCCCAGCATTTT. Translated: CASSQGTGKQPQHF.

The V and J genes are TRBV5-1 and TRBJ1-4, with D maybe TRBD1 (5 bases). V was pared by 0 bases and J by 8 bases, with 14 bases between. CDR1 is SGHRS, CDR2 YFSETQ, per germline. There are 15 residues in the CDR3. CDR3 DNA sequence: TGCGCCAGCAGCTTGGCAGGCAGGGCGGACGAAAAACTGTTTTTT. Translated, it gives CASSLAGRADEKLFF.